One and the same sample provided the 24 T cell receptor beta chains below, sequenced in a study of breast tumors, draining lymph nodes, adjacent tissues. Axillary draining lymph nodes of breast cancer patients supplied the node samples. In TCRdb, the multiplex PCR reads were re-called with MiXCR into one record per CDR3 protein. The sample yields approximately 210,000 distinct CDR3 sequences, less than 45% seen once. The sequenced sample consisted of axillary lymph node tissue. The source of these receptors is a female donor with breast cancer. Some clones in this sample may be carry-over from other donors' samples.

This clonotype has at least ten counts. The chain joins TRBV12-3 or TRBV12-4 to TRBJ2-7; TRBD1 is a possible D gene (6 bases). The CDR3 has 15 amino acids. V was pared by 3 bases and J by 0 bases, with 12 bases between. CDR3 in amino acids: CASSFGQGTSYEQYF. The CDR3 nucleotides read TGTGCCAGCAGTTTTGGGCAGGGGACCTCCTACGAGCAGTACTTC.

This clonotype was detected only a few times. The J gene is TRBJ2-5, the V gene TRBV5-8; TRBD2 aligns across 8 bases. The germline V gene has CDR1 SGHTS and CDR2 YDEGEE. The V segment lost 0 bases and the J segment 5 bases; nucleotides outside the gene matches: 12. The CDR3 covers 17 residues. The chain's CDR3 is CASSLGTTGRAQETQYF. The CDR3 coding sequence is TGTGCCAGCAGCTTGGGTACTACCGGGAGGGCCCAGGAGACCCAGTACTTC.

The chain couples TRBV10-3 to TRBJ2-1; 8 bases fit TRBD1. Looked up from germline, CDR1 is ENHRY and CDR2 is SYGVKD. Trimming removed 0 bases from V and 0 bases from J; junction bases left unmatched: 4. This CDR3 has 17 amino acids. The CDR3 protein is CAISESRTGSSYNEQFF. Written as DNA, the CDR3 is TGTGCCATCAGTGAGTCCCGGACAGGGAGCTCCTACAATGAGCAGTTCTTC.

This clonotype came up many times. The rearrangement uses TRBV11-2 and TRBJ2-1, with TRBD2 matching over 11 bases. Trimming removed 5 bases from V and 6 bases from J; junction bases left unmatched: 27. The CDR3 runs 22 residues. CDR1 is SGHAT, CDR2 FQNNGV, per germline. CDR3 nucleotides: TGTGCCAGCAGCCCTAGTCTACGCGGGAGACGGGGGACTAGCGGAAACTCCAATGAGCAGTTCTTC. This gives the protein CASSPSLRGRRGTSGNSNEQFF.

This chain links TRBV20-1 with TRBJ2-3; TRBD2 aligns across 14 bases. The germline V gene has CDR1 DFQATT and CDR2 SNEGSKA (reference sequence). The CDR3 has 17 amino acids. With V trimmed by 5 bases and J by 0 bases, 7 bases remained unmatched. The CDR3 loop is CSAGRLAGGPSTDTQYF. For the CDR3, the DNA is TGCAGTGCTGGACGACTAGCGGGAGGGCCGAGCACAGATACGCAGTATTTT.

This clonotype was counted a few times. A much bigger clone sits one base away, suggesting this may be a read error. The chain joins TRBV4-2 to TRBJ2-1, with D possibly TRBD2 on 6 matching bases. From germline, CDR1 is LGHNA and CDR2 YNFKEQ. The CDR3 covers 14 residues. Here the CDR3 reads CAGSLLPGVDEQFF. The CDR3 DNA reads TGTGCCGGCAGCCTGTTGCCGGGGGTCGATGAGCAGTTCTTC.

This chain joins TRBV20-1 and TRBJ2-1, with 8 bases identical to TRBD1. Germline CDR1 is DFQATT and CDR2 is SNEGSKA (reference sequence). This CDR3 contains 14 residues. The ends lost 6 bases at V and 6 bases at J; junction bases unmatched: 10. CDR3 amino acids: CSAPTGARVNEQFF. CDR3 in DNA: TGCAGTGCCCCGACAGGGGCGAGGGTCAATGAGCAGTTCTTC.

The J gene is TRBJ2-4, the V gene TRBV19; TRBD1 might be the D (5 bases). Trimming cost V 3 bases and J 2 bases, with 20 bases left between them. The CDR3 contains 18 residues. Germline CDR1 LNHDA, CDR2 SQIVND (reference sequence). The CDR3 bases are TGTGCCAGTAGTATTTCATCTTTCGGTTCAGGGTCCAAAAACATTCAGTACTTC. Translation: CASSISSFGSGSKNIQYF. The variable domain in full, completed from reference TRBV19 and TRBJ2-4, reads DGGITQSPKYLFRKEGQNVTLSCEQNLNHDAMYWYRQDPGQGLRLIYYSQIVNDFQKGDIAEGYSVSREKKESFPLTVTSAQKNPTAFYLCASSISSFGSGSKNIQYFGAGTRLSVL.

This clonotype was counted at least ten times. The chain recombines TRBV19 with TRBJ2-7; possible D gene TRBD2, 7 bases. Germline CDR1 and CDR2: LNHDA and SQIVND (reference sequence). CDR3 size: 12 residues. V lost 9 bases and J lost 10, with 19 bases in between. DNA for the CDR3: TGTGCCAGCAATCCTGGGGGGGCCCGACAGTACTTC. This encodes CASNPGGARQYF.

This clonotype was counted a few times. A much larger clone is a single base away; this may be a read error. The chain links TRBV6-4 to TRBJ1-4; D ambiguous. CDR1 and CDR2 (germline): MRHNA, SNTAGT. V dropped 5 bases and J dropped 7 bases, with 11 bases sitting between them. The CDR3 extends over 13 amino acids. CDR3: CASSHREGEKLFF. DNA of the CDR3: TGTGCCAGCAGTCATCGAGAGGGTGAAAAACTGTTTTTT.

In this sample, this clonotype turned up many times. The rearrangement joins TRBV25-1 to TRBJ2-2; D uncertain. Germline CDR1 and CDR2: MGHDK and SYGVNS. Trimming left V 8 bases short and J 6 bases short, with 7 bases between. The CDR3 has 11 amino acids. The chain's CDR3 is CASLRAGELFF. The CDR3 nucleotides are TGTGCCAGCCTACGAGCCGGGGAGCTGTTTTTT. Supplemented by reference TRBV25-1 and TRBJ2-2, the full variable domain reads EADIYQTPRYLVIGTGKKITLECSQTMGHDKMYWYQQDPGMELHLIHYSYGVNSTEKGDLSSESTVSRIRTEHFPLTLESARPSHTSQYLCASLRAGELFFGEGSRLTVL.

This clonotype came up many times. The CDR3 nucleotides are TGCAGTTCAGGGTTCGGCAATCAGCCCCAGCATTTT. Amino acids: CSSGFGNQPQHF. The chain joins TRBV20-1 to TRBJ1-5; D might be TRBD1 (5 bases). The CDR3 contains 12 residues. Looked up from germline, CDR1 is DFQATT and CDR2 is SNEGSKA (reference sequence). V dropped 8 bases and J dropped 2 bases, with 10 bases sitting between them.

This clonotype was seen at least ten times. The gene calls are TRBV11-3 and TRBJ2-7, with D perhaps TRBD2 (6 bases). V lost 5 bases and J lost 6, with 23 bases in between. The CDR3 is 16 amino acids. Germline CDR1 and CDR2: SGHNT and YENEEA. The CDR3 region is CASSRERAFGGGEQYF. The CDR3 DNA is TGTGCCAGCAGCCGCGAGAGAGCGTTTGGGGGAGGCGAGCAGTACTTC.

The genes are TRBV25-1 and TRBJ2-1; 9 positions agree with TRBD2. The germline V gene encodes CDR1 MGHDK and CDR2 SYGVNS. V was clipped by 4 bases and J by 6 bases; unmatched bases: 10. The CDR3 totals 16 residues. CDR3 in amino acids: CASSAPLAGGSNEQFF. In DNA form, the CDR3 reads TGTGCCAGCAGTGCTCCTCTGGCGGGAGGGTCCAATGAGCAGTTCTTC.

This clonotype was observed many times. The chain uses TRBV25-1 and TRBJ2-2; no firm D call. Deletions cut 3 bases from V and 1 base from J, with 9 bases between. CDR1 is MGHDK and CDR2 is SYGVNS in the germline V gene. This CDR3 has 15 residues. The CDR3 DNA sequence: TGTGCCAGCAGTGAGATCAGGCAGAACACCGGGGAGCTGTTTTTT. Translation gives CASSEIRQNTGELFF.

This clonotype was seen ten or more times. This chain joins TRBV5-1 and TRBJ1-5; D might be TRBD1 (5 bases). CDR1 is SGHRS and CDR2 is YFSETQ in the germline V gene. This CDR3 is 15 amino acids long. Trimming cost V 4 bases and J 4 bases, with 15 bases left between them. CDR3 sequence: CASSLGGTPNQPQHF. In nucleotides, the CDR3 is TGCGCCAGCAGCCTGGGAGGGACTCCTAATCAGCCCCAGCATTTT. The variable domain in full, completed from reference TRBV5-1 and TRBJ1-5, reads KAGVTQTPRYLIKTRGQQVTLSCSPISGHRSVSWYQQTPGQGLQFLFEYFSETQRNKGNFPGRFSGRQFSNSRSEMNVSTLELGDSALYLCASSLGGTPNQPQHFGDGTRLSIL.

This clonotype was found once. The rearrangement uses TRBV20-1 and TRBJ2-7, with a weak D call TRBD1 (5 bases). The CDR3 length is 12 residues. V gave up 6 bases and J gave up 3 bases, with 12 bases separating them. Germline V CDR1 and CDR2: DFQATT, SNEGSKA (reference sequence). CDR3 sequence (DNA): TGCAGTGCCGATAGACAGAGCTACGAGCAGTACTTC. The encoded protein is CSADRQSYEQYF.

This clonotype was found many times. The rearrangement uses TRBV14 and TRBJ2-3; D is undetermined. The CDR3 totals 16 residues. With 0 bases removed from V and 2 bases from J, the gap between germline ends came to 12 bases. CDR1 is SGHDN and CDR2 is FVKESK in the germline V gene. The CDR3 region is CASSQEVQPYTDTQYF. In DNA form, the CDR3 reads TGTGCCAGCAGCCAAGAGGTCCAGCCGTACACAGATACGCAGTATTTT.

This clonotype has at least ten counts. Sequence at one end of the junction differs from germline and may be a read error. The CDR3 loop is CASTPIREQNNEQFF. The CDR3 DNA is TGTGCTAGCACCCCTATCCGGGAACAGAACAATGAGCAGTTCTTC. The V call is TRBV7-7, the J call TRBJ2-1; possible D gene TRBD2, 5 bases. Germline values: CDR1 SSHAT, CDR2 FNYEAQ (reference sequence). The CDR3 is made up of 15 amino acids.

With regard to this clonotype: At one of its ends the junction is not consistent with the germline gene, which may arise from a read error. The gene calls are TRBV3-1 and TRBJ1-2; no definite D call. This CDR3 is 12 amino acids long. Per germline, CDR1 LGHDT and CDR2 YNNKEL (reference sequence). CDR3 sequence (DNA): TGTGCCAGCAGCCAAGAGGCCGGATCAATCTTATTC. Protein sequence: CASSQEAGSILF.

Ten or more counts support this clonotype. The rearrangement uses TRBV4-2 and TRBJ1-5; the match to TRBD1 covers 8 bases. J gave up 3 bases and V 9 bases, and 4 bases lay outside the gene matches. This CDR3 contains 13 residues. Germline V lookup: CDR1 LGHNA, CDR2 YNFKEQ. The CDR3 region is CARRQGINQPQHF. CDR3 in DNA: TGTGCCAGACGACAGGGGATCAATCAGCCCCAGCATTTT.

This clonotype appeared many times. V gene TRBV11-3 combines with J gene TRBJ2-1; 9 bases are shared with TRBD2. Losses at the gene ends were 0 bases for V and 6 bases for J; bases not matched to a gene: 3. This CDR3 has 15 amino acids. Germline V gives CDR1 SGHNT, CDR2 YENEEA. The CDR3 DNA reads TGTGCCAGCAGCTTAGAGCGGGAGGGCCTCAATGAGCAGTTCTTC. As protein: CASSLEREGLNEQFF.

The CDR3 DNA is TGTGCCACCAGCAGTACGGGGGTGGCTGAAGCTTTCTTT. Translating gives CATSSTGVAEAFF. This chain joins TRBV15 and TRBJ1-1, with D possibly being TRBD1 (5 bases). The ends were cut back, 3 bases at V and 6 bases at J, with 11 bases in the middle. The CDR3 runs to 13 residues. Germline V gene lookup returns CDR1 LNHNV and CDR2 YYDKDF (reference sequence).

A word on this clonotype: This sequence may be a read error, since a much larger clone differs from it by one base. The CDR3 reads CGSSLGQGETQYF. For the CDR3, the DNA is TGTGGCAGCAGTTTAGGACAGGGGGAGACCCAGTACTTC. The chain recombines TRBV12-3 or TRBV12-4 with TRBJ2-5, with 9 nucleotides matching TRBD1. There are 13 residues in the CDR3.